This T cell receptor (beta chain) is from a study of blood T cell repertoires in COVID-19. Trimming removed 4 bases from V and 5 bases from J; junction bases left unmatched: 8. Germline loops: CDR1 SGHNT, CDR2 YYREEE (reference sequence). The CDR3 spans 15 residues. This table comes from immunoSEQ multiplex PCR, and its TCRdb copy is limited to in-frame clones, with some not included. The sample has 120,000 to 150,000 clones; approximately 90% are singletons. This chain uses TRBV5-4 with TRBJ2-7; 11 bases agree with TRBD2. This sequence originates from a woman in her 30s with acute COVID-19. Sequenced input: PBMCs or T cells enriched from blood (not recorded which). The CDR3 region has the DNA TGTGCCAGCAGCGCTATCACTAGCGGGAGACACGAGCAGTACTTC. Translation: CASSAITSGRHEQYF.